These T cell receptor beta chains were read from a single sample in a study of blood T cells in healthy people across ages. MiXCR was run by TCRdb on the 5' RACE reads, yielding one entry per CDR3 protein. The sample carries around 650,000 distinct CDR3 sequences, around 41% recorded once. Sequenced input: blood. The receptors were sampled from a man aged 80 or over in good health. Both conserved end residues are part of each CDR3. The order of the fields is V gene, J gene, CDR3 protein.

v_gene: TRBV5-1
j_gene: TRBJ2-5
CDR3aa: CASSHPGETQYF

v_gene: TRBV6-1
j_gene: TRBJ1-1
CDR3aa: CASSRDRVAEAFF

v_gene: TRBV5-1
j_gene: TRBJ2-5
CDR3aa: CASSEGQGIYGGTQYF

v_gene: TRBV20-1
j_gene: TRBJ1-1
CDR3aa: CSASIGGWVNTEAFF

v_gene: TRBV27
j_gene: TRBJ2-2
CDR3aa: CASRAMGAGELFF

v_gene: TRBV11-2
j_gene: TRBJ1-4
CDR3aa: CASSQLGGNEKLFF

v_gene: TRBV9
j_gene: TRBJ2-1
CDR3aa: CACSAGLRTGVYNEQFF

v_gene: TRBV5-1
j_gene: TRBJ2-7
CDR3aa: CASSSDGTREQYF

v_gene: TRBV6-5
j_gene: TRBJ1-6
CDR3aa: CASSYSNSPLHF

v_gene: TRBV12-3/TRBV12-4
j_gene: TRBJ1-5
CDR3aa: CASSLSPIRPQHF

v_gene: TRBV20-1
j_gene: TRBJ1-6
CDR3aa: CSARPVGYRESPPHF

v_gene: TRBV6-1
j_gene: TRBJ2-5
CDR3aa: CASMVYGQETQYF

v_gene: TRBV27
j_gene: TRBJ2-2
CDR3aa: CASSLRAGELFF

v_gene: TRBV7-9
j_gene: TRBJ2-3
CDR3aa: CASSLLDSTDTQYF

v_gene: TRBV11-2
j_gene: TRBJ2-5
CDR3aa: CASSLEVGETQYF

v_gene: TRBV10-2
j_gene: TRBJ2-3
CDR3aa: CASRGTDYTDTQYF

v_gene: TRBV3-1
j_gene: TRBJ2-5
CDR3aa: CASSQVGGEETQYF

v_gene: TRBV4-1
j_gene: TRBJ2-2
CDR3aa: CASSQRDRGSGELFF

v_gene: TRBV7-9
j_gene: TRBJ2-3
CDR3aa: CASSLDGVRSTDTQYF

v_gene: TRBV7-2
j_gene: TRBJ2-3
CDR3aa: CASSLFRRIAGGAVTDTQYF

v_gene: TRBV6-5
j_gene: TRBJ2-3
CDR3aa: CASSYGTRDDTQYF

v_gene: TRBV4-2
j_gene: TRBJ2-7
CDR3aa: CASGKNRAGYEQYF

v_gene: TRBV4-1
j_gene: TRBJ1-4
CDR3aa: CASSQDRTEEKLFF

v_gene: TRBV3-1
j_gene: TRBJ2-1
CDR3aa: CASSQGGFYNEQFF

v_gene: TRBV28
j_gene: TRBJ2-5
CDR3aa: CASSPPPGTSGYNEQYF

v_gene: TRBV7-2
j_gene: TRBJ2-3
CDR3aa: CASSSLPSGTIMDTQYF

v_gene: TRBV6-2/TRBV6-3
j_gene: TRBJ2-3
CDR3aa: CASRLIAGGTDTQYF

v_gene: TRBV5-1
j_gene: TRBJ2-2
CDR3aa: CASSARLAGNTGELFF

v_gene: TRBV4-3
j_gene: TRBJ2-7
CDR3aa: CASSQERVRYEQYF

v_gene: TRBV6-5
j_gene: TRBJ2-1
CDR3aa: CASSYSRQPYNEQFF

v_gene: TRBV3-1
j_gene: TRBJ2-3
CDR3aa: CASSHALAGGIDTQYF

v_gene: TRBV2
j_gene: TRBJ2-7
CDR3aa: CASSRATGGHEQYF

v_gene: TRBV9
j_gene: TRBJ2-3
CDR3aa: CASSPPLRKTVIRTQYF

v_gene: TRBV4-3
j_gene: TRBJ2-1
CDR3aa: CASSPTSGGGWIYNEQFF

v_gene: TRBV7-2
j_gene: TRBJ2-2
CDR3aa: CASSLDPPGASGTGELFF

v_gene: TRBV7-9
j_gene: TRBJ1-5
CDR3aa: CASSSSGDWNQPQHF

v_gene: TRBV6-1
j_gene: TRBJ1-2
CDR3aa: CASSEAQRYTF

v_gene: TRBV4-2
j_gene: TRBJ2-3
CDR3aa: CASSQVGDARTDTQYF

v_gene: TRBV24-1
j_gene: TRBJ2-5
CDR3aa: CATSGQGLETQYF

v_gene: TRBV20-1
j_gene: TRBJ1-1
CDR3aa: CSARGGQVNTEAFF

v_gene: TRBV12-3/TRBV12-4
j_gene: TRBJ2-3
CDR3aa: CASITRGGTDTQYF